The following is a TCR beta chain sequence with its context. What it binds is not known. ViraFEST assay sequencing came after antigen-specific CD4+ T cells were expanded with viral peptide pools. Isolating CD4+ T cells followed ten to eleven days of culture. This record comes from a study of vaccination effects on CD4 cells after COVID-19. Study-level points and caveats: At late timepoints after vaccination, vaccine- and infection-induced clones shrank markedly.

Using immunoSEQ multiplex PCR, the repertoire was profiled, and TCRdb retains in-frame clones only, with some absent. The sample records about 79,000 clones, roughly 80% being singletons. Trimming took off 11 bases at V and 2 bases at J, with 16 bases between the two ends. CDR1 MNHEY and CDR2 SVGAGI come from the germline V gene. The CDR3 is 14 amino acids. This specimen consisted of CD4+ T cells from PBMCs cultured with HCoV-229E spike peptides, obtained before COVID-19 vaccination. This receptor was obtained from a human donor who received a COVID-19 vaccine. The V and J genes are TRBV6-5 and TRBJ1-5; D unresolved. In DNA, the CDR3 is TGTGCCGGGTCCTACGGTCTGGGCAATCAGCCCCAGCATTTT. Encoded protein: CAGSYGLGNQPQHF.